These 28 T cell receptor beta chains were all obtained from the same sample, sequenced in a study of T cells after yellow fever vaccination (dated by TCRdb to between 2018 and 2021). Library preparation employed 5' RACE. This sample was sequenced with an Illumina HiSeq 2500. TCRdb applied fastp at Q25 and MiXCR to the public reads, then kept only in-frame beta chains. Identical CDR3 protein sequences are pooled into one entry, listed with their most common genes and DNA. This sample gives a few hundred thousand distinct CDR3 sequences in total; roughly a fifth of them show up just once. The ten largest account for around 15% of the sample. The intended sense of this specimen's treatment or condition label: live attenuated yellow fever vaccine strain. The sequences come from PBMCs, collected 15 days after the yellow fever booster vaccination. These receptors were taken from a man aged 30-40 years who received the YFV17D yellow fever vaccine.

This clonotype was detected only a few times. The rearrangement joins TRBV19 to TRBJ2-1; 7 nucleotides line up with TRBD1. With V trimmed by 1 base and J by 4 bases, 4 bases remained unmatched. Germline V CDR1 and CDR2: LNHDA, SQIVND (reference sequence). The CDR3 consists of 15 residues. The CDR3 reads CASSIGYRGYNEQFF. The CDR3 bases are TGTGCCAGTAGTATAGGTTACAGGGGTTACAATGAGCAGTTCTTC.

This clonotype was counted between two and nine times. The rearrangement uses TRBV5-4 and TRBJ2-5; 11 bases map to TRBD2. The CDR3 totals 20 residues. Germline-derived CDR1 and CDR2 are SGHNT and YYREEE (reference sequence). Trimming removed 2 bases from V and 5 bases from J; junction bases left unmatched: 20. The CDR3 spells CASSFSLLAGDSSNGETQYF. CDR3 coding DNA: TGTGCCAGCAGCTTTTCGCTACTAGCGGGAGATAGCAGCAATGGGGAGACCCAGTACTTC.

This clonotype was counted between two and nine times. The V call is TRBV20-1, the J call TRBJ2-5, with TRBD1 identical over 10 bases. V lost 5 bases and J lost 7; bases outside the gene matches: 13. Germline CDR1 is DFQATT and CDR2 is SNEGSKA (reference sequence). The CDR3 covers 15 residues. The CDR3 spells CSAFDRDRGVGTQYF. The CDR3 region has the DNA TGCAGTGCTTTTGACCGGGACAGGGGTGTGGGGACCCAGTACTTC.

This clonotype was detected many times. This rearrangement joins TRBV5-1 to TRBJ2-2, with 10 bases lining up with TRBD1. Germline-derived CDR1 and CDR2 are SGHRS and YFSETQ. This CDR3 is built from 15 residues. Losses at the gene ends were 2 bases for V and 3 bases for J; bases not matched to a gene: 1. The CDR3 spells CASSFGQGDTGELFF. The CDR3, as DNA: TGCGCCAGCAGCTTTGGACAGGGGGACACCGGGGAGCTGTTTTTT.

This clonotype was observed many times. V usage is TRBV7-2 and J usage is TRBJ2-7; 9 nucleotides align to TRBD2. The V gene's germline CDR1 is SGHTA and CDR2 FQGNSA. This CDR3 region has 18 residues. With V trimmed by 4 bases and J by 1 base, 14 bases remained unmatched. The CDR3 protein is CASSSAGLRTSVSYEQYF. The CDR3 DNA is TGTGCCAGCAGCTCAGCTGGACTACGGACTAGCGTTTCCTACGAGCAGTACTTC. The full variable domain, rest sourced from reference TRBV7-2 and TRBJ2-7, is GAGVSQSPSNKVTEKGKDVELRCDPISGHTALYWYRQSLGQGLEFLIYFQGNSAPDKSGLPSDRFSAERTGGSVSTLTIQRTQQEDSAVYLCASSSAGLRTSVSYEQYFGPGTRLTVT.

This clonotype was counted between two and nine times. The chain has TRBV20-1 and TRBJ2-7; possible D gene TRBD2, 6 bases. The CDR3 runs 13 residues. V was shortened by 3 bases and J by 3 bases, with 12 bases between the two germline ends. The germline V gene has CDR1 DFQATT and CDR2 SNEGSKA (reference sequence). CDR3 coding DNA: TGCAGTGCTAGCGTTGCGGGACTCTACGAGCAGTACTTC. Translation: CSASVAGLYEQYF.

This clonotype was counted only a few times. This chain links TRBV29-1 with TRBJ2-1, with 7 bases that match TRBD1. The CDR3 spans 14 residues. V lost 6 bases and J lost 3; bases outside the gene matches: 8. Germline V gene lookup returns CDR1 SQVTM and CDR2 ANQGSEA. The CDR3 bases are TGCAGCGTCGAGGGGACAGTTGGCTACAATGAGCAGTTCTTC. Amino acids: CSVEGTVGYNEQFF.

In its sample, this clonotype was seen a few times. The CDR3 loop is CSARDGSGLSTDTQYF. The CDR3 coding sequence is TGCAGTGCTAGAGATGGCTCGGGGCTGAGCACAGATACGCAGTATTTT. This sequence joins TRBV20-1 and TRBJ2-3; D possibly matches TRBD1 or TRBD2 (5 bases each). Per the germline V gene, CDR1 is DFQATT and CDR2 is SNEGSKA (reference sequence). The ends were cut back, 0 bases at V and 0 bases at J, with 13 bases in the middle. The CDR3 is 16 amino acids.

The V and J genes are TRBV5-6 and TRBJ2-7; D is unclear. V shed 0 bases and J shed 5 bases, with 21 bases lying between them. The CDR3 contains 17 residues. Germline V gene lookup returns CDR1 SGHDT and CDR2 YYEEEE. The CDR3 DNA reads as TGTGCCAGCAGCTTGGCCGGCGGTAGGCCTCACTCTGACGAGCAGTACTTC. It translates to CASSLAGGRPHSDEQYF.

The V call is TRBV20-1, the J call TRBJ2-3; 8 bases line up with TRBD2. J gave up 4 bases and V 0 bases, and 9 bases lay outside the gene matches. The CDR3 sequence is 16 residues long. Germline-derived CDR1 and CDR2 are DFQATT and SNEGSKA (reference sequence). CDR3 residues: CSARDSGITFADTQYF. For the CDR3, the DNA is TGCAGTGCTAGAGATAGCGGGATTACTTTCGCAGATACGCAGTATTTT.

This clonotype has more than one count but fewer than ten. The rearrangement uses TRBV12-3 or TRBV12-4 and TRBJ2-7, with D perhaps given as TRBD1 or TRBD2 (6 bases each). The V end was cut by 7 bases, the J end by 6 bases, with 19 bases between. The CDR3 is 14 residues long. CDR3 protein: CASTKAGVGGEQYF. DNA for the CDR3: TGTGCCAGCACCAAGGCAGGGGTGGGGGGCGAGCAGTACTTC.

This clonotype showed up just a few times. V and J are TRBV4-2 and TRBJ2-7, with D uncertain. The germline V gene has CDR1 LGHNA and CDR2 YNFKEQ. CDR3 length equals 14 residues. Trimming removed 2 bases from V and 3 bases from J, with 11 bases in between. This CDR3 is CASSQRGDGYEQYF. In DNA form, the CDR3 reads TGTGCCAGCAGCCAAAGAGGTGACGGCTACGAGCAGTACTTC.

The genes are TRBV6-2 or TRBV6-3 and TRBJ2-1, with TRBD2 matching over 8 bases. Germline V gene lookup returns CDR1 MNHEY and CDR2 SVGEGT. V lost 6 bases to trimming and J lost 7 bases; unmatched junction nucleotides: 11. The CDR3 is 15 residues long. CDR3 sequence: CASRKPGLARNEQFF. Here the CDR3 DNA reads TGTGCCAGCAGAAAACCTGGACTAGCTCGGAATGAGCAGTTCTTC.

The CDR3 spells CSARKREAADTQYF. Here the CDR3 DNA reads TGCAGTGCTAGAAAGCGGGAGGCTGCAGATACGCAGTATTTT. The J gene is TRBJ2-3, the V gene TRBV20-1, with TRBD2 matching 9 bases. CDR3 size: 14 residues. The V gene end was trimmed by 2 bases and the J gene end by 4 bases; junction bases not matched to a gene: 4. Per germline, CDR1 DFQATT and CDR2 SNEGSKA (reference sequence).

This clonotype showed up just once. Since no conserved phenylalanine or tryptophan closes the CDR3, a read error is the likely cause. The chain couples TRBV6-5 to TRBJ2-7; TRBD1 is a possible D gene (6 bases). Trimming shortened V by 3 bases and J by 3 bases, and 12 bases separated the two germline ends. CDR3 length: 14 amino acids. Germline V lookup: CDR1 MNHEY, CDR2 SVGAGI. The CDR3 DNA follows: TGTGCCAGCAGTTATTACAGACAGGACTACGAGCAGTACTCC. Translating gives CASSYYRQDYEQYS.

This clonotype was observed a few times. The chain has TRBV6-5 and TRBJ2-7; TRBD2 agrees at 9 bases. Trimming took 0 bases from V and 6 from J; bases not matched to a gene: 6. The CDR3 sequence is 15 residues long. Germline values: CDR1 MNHEY, CDR2 SVGAGI. CDR3 region: CASSYSASGKSEQYF. CDR3 DNA sequence: TGTGCCAGCAGTTACTCGGCTAGCGGGAAATCCGAGCAGTACTTC.

This chain connects TRBV7-2 to TRBJ2-3; a weak D match, TRBD2 (7 bases). Between the trimmed V and J ends, which lost 6 bases and 3 bases, there was a span of 19 bases. This CDR3 region has 16 residues. CDR1 is SGHTA and CDR2 is FQGNSA in the germline V gene. The CDR3 DNA reads TGTGCCAGCAGTTTCTGGGGAGGGGGAAGTACAGATACGCAGTATTTT. Residues: CASSFWGGGSTDTQYF.

This clonotype was observed a handful of times. The gene calls are TRBV10-3 and TRBJ2-1; D uncertain. Trimming took off 6 bases at V and 6 bases at J, with 6 bases between the two ends. The CDR3 is 11 residues long. The germline CDR1 and CDR2 sequences are ENHRY and SYGVKD. CDR3 bases: TGTGCCATCAGCCCTGGCAATGAGCAGTTCTTC. This sequence encodes CAISPGNEQFF.

In its sample, this clonotype was seen many times. The chain combines TRBV28 with TRBJ2-2, with 7 bases identical to TRBD1. Unmatched junction bases numbered 6, after V lost 7 bases and J lost 4 bases. CDR1 is MDHEN and CDR2 is SYDVKM in the germline V gene. The CDR3 sequence is 14 residues long. The CDR3 loop reads CASIPGQFTGELFF. The CDR3, as DNA: TGTGCCAGCATTCCGGGACAGTTCACCGGGGAGCTGTTTTTT. The variable domain in full, completed from reference TRBV28 and TRBJ2-2, reads DVKVTQSSRYLVKRTGEKVFLECVQDMDHENMFWYRQDPGLGLRLIYFSYDVKMKEKGDIPEGYSVSREKKERFSLILESASTNQTSMYLCASIPGQFTGELFFGEGSRLTVL.

This clonotype was seen only a few times. The chain recombines TRBV7-2 with TRBJ2-1; 10 bases fit TRBD2. Germline V lookup: CDR1 SGHTA, CDR2 FQGNSA. The CDR3 has 14 residues. The ends lost 5 bases at V and 7 bases at J; junction bases unmatched: 5. DNA for the CDR3: TGTGCCAGCAGCCGTGGACTAGCGGAAAATGAGCAGTTCTTC. Translating gives CASSRGLAENEQFF.

This clonotype has a handful of counts. V gene TRBV20-1 combines with J gene TRBJ1-6; tentative D call: TRBD1 (6 bases). Germline V gene data show CDR1 as DFQATT and CDR2 as SNEGSKA (reference sequence). This CDR3 has 14 residues. V lost 0 bases and J lost 9, with 12 bases in between. CDR3 sequence (DNA): TGCAGTGCTAGAGAGGGGGGGCCCTCTTCACCCCTCCACTTT. It translates to CSAREGGPSSPLHF.

The chain combines TRBV29-1 with TRBJ2-1; D call uncertain. Per the germline V gene, CDR1 is SQVTM and CDR2 is ANQGSEA. With 8 bases removed from V and 7 bases from J, the gap between germline ends came to 12 bases. The CDR3 has 11 amino acids. For the CDR3, the DNA is TGCAGCCCTGCGGAAGGGAATGAGCAGTTCTTC. Amino acid sequence: CSPAEGNEQFF.

This clonotype has more than one count but fewer than ten. This rearrangement joins TRBV3-1 to TRBJ2-2; D unclear. Per the germline V gene, CDR1 is LGHDT and CDR2 is YNNKEL (reference sequence). CDR3 length: 15 amino acids. V gave up 2 bases and J gave up 5 bases, with 12 bases separating them. This CDR3 reads CASSQPLPETGELFF. The CDR3 DNA follows: TGTGCCAGCAGCCAACCTCTGCCGGAAACCGGGGAGCTGTTTTTT.

This clonotype was counted a few times. The V and J genes are TRBV5-1 and TRBJ2-7; 14 bases are a match to TRBD2. In germline, CDR1 is SGHRS, CDR2 YFSETQ. The CDR3 covers 20 residues. The V segment lost 4 bases and the J segment 0 bases; nucleotides outside the gene matches: 15. CDR3: CASSTPPGTSGSWGSYEQYF. CDR3 in DNA: TGCGCCAGCAGCACACCTCCCGGGACTAGCGGGAGTTGGGGCTCCTACGAGCAGTACTTC. The whole variable domain, remainder taken from reference TRBV5-1 and TRBJ2-7, is KAGVTQTPRYLIKTRGQQVTLSCSPISGHRSVSWYQQTPGQGLQFLFEYFSETQRNKGNFPGRFSGRQFSNSRSEMNVSTLELGDSALYLCASSTPPGTSGSWGSYEQYFGPGTRLTVT.

The chain joins TRBV18 to TRBJ2-5; tentative D call: TRBD1 (7 bases). Germline loops: CDR1 KGHSH, CDR2 LQKENI. The CDR3 sequence is 15 residues long. V gave up 6 bases and J gave up 7 bases, with 21 bases separating them. The CDR3 loop reads CASSRDQRQGGTQYF. CDR3 nucleotides: TGTGCCAGCTCTCGGGACCAGCGCCAGGGGGGGACCCAGTACTTC. Supplemented by reference TRBV18 and TRBJ2-5, the full variable domain reads NAGVMQNPRHLVRRRGQEARLRCSPMKGHSHVYWYRQLPEEGLKFMVYLQKENIIDESGMPKERFSAEFPKEGPSILRIQQVVRGDSAAYFCASSRDQRQGGTQYFGPGTRLLVL.

The rearrangement links TRBV6-2 or TRBV6-3 to TRBJ2-5; a possible D gene is TRBD2 (6 bases). This CDR3 spans 14 amino acids. Germline CDR1 reads MNHEY; CDR2 reads SVGEGT. V gave up 2 bases and J gave up 2 bases, with 9 bases separating them. CDR3 in DNA: TGTGCCAGCAGTTACCGGGACTTTCAAGAGACCCAGTACTTC. Protein product: CASSYRDFQETQYF.

This clonotype occurred a few times. The V gene is TRBV4-3, the J gene TRBJ1-1; weak D call: TRBD1 (5 bases). Germline V gene data show CDR1 as LGHNA and CDR2 as YSLEER. The V end lost 4 bases, the J end lost 9 bases, and 18 bases lay between the germline ends. This CDR3 contains 14 residues. The CDR3 protein is CASSLRSRGAQAFF. The CDR3 DNA reads as TGCGCCAGCAGCCTCCGATCCCGGGGCGCCCAAGCTTTCTTT.

The chain uses TRBV7-2 and TRBJ2-3; perhaps TRBD1 as D (6 bases). The CDR3 sequence is 18 residues long. Trimming removed 3 bases from V and 2 bases from J, with 21 bases in between. Germline CDR1 SGHTA, CDR2 FQGNSA. The DNA of the CDR3 is TGTGCCAGCAGCTTTACACTACAGGGCCTACCCTACACAGATACGCAGTATTTT. Residues: CASSFTLQGLPYTDTQYF.